Listed here are 7 T cell receptor beta chains from one sample, sequenced in a study of T-cell reconstitution after alpha-beta-depleted transplantation in children. Unique molecular identifiers were incorporated into the prepared TCRbeta library. TCRdb redid the calling of the PCR reads with MiXCR, one entry per CDR3 protein. The table includes roughly 110,000 distinct CDR3 sequences, about 9.4% detected once. This specimen consisted of PBMCs, obtained before TCRalphabeta/CD19-depleted stem cell transplant. These TCRs come from a boy aged 2 to 10 with acute lymphoblastic leukemia, due to receive a stem cell transplant.

This clonotype turned up a few times. The rearrangement joins TRBV20-1 to TRBJ2-3; D is unclear. The CDR3 runs 11 residues. The V end lost 7 bases, the J end lost 6 bases, and 11 bases lay between the germline ends. Germline-derived CDR1 and CDR2 are DFQATT and SNEGSKA (reference sequence). Here the CDR3 reads CSVAVGDTQYF. The CDR3 nucleotides read TGCAGTGTGGCTGTCGGCGATACGCAGTATTTT.

This clonotype has more than one count but fewer than ten. The chain is built from TRBV12-3 or TRBV12-4 and TRBJ2-4, with TRBD1 matching over 9 bases. With 6 bases clipped from V and 8 bases from J, the junction kept 8 bases outside the gene matches. The CDR3 is made up of 14 amino acids. The CDR3 bases are TGTGCCAGCAGCCGGGACAGGGAATCCGACATTCAGTACTTC. The encoded protein is CASSRDRESDIQYF.

This clonotype was detected many times. The V call is TRBV20-1, the J call TRBJ2-3; perhaps TRBD2 as D (5 bases). V was shortened by 4 bases and J by 1 base, with 15 bases between the two germline ends. The length of the CDR3 is 15 residues. Germline CDR1 reads DFQATT; CDR2 reads SNEGSKA (reference sequence). CDR3 region: CSATVAYRGTDTQYF. CDR3 DNA: TGCAGTGCTACGGTAGCGTACCGTGGCACAGATACGCAGTATTTT.

This clonotype was counted between two and nine times. The chain joins TRBV7-9 to TRBJ2-1; D possibly matches TRBD1 or TRBD2 (5 bases each). CDR3 size: 10 residues. From germline, CDR1 is SEHNR and CDR2 FQNEAQ (reference sequence). Trimming took off 9 bases at V and 8 bases at J, with 8 bases between the two ends. The CDR3 DNA sequence: TGTGCCAGTGGGACGGATGAGCAGTTCTTC. Its translation: CASGTDEQFF.

This clonotype came up a few times. The chain combines TRBV7-8 with TRBJ2-2, with a weak D call TRBD1 (6 bases). This CDR3 has 16 amino acids. Per the germline V gene, CDR1 is SGHVS and CDR2 is FQNEAQ. The V end lost 1 base, the J end lost 5 bases, and 14 bases lay between the germline ends. The CDR3 DNA sequence: TGTGCCAGCAGCTTAGGGCCAGGGGTATCAACCGGGGAGCTGTTTTTT. It codes for CASSLGPGVSTGELFF.

V usage is TRBV7-2 and J usage is TRBJ2-1; no definite D call. The V end lost 5 bases, the J end lost 8 bases, and 13 bases lay between the germline ends. The V gene's germline CDR1 is SGHTA and CDR2 FQGNSA. The length of the CDR3 is 13 residues. The CDR3 DNA follows: TGTGCCAGCAGCCGACCGGTTTTCGATGAGCAGTTCTTC. It is translated as CASSRPVFDEQFF.

V gene TRBV11-2 combines with J gene TRBJ2-7; 7 nucleotides match TRBD1. Trimming cost V 5 bases and J 7 bases; bases outside gene matches: 11. CDR1 and CDR2 (germline): SGHAT, FQNNGV. The CDR3 runs 14 residues. The CDR3 region has the DNA TGTGCCAGCAGCGCACACAGGGGTTTGGTTGAGCAGTACTTC. Its translation: CASSAHRGLVEQYF.